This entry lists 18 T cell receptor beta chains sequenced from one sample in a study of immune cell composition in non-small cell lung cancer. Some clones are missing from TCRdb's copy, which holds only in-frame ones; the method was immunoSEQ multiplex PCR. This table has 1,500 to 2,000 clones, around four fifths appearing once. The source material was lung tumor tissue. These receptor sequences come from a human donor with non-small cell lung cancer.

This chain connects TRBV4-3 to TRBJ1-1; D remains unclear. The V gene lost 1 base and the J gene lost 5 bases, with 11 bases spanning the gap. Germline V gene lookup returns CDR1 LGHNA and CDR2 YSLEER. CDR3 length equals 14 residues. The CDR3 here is CASSQAGGRTEAFF. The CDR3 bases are TGCGCCAGCAGCCAAGCAGGCGGGAGGACTGAAGCTTTCTTT.

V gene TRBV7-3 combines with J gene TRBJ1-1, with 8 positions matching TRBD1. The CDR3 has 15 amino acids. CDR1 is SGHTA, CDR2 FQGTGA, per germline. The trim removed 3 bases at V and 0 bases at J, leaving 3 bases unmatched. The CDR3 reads CASSFGQGLNTEAFF. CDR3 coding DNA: TGTGCCAGCAGCTTCGGACAGGGCTTGAACACTGAAGCTTTCTTT. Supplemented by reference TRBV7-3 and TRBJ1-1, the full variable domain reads GAGVSQTPSNKVTEKGKYVELRCDPISGHTALYWYRQSLGQGPEFLIYFQGTGAADDSGLPNDRFFAVRPEGSVSTLKIQRTERGDSAVYLCASSFGQGLNTEAFFGQGTRLTVV.

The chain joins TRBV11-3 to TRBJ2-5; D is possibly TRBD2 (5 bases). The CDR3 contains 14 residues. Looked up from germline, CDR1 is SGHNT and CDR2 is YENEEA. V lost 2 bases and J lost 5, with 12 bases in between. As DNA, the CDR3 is TGTGCCAGCAGCTTAACGGGAATCGGGGAGACCCAGTACTTC. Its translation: CASSLTGIGETQYF.

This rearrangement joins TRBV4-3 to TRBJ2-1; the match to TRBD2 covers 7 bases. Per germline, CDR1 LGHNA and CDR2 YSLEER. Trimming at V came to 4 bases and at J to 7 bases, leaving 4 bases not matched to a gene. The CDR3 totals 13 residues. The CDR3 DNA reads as TGCGCCAGCAGCCTCCGGGGGGTGAATGAGCAGTTCTTC. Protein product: CASSLRGVNEQFF.

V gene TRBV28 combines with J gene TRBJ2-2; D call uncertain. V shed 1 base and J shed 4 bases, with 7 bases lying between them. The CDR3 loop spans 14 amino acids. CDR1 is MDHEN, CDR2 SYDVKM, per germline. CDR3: CASSLYAGTGELFF. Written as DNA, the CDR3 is TGTGCCAGCAGTTTATATGCAGGCACCGGGGAGCTGTTTTTT. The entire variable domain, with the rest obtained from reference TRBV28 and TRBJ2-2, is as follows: DVKVTQSSRYLVKRTGEKVFLECVQDMDHENMFWYRQDPGLGLRLIYFSYDVKMKEKGDIPEGYSVSREKKERFSLILESASTNQTSMYLCASSLYAGTGELFFGEGSRLTVL.

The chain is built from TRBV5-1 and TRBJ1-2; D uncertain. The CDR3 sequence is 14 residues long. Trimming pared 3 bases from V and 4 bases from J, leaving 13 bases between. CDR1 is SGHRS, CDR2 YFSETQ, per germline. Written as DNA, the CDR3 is TGCGCCAGCAGCTCCCACGAGGGTGGCTATGGCTACACCTTC. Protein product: CASSSHEGGYGYTF.

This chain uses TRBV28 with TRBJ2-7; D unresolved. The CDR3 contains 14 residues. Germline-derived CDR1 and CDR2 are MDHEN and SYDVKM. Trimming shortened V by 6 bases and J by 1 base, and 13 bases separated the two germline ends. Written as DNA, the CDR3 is TGTGCCAGCAGCTTCCTGGGCTTTTCCTACGAGCAGTACTTC. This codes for CASSFLGFSYEQYF.

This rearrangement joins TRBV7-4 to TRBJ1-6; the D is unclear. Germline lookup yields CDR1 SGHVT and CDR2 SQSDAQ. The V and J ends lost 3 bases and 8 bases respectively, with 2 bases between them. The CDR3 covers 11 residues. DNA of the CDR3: TGTGCCAGCAGCTTCTATTCACCCCTCCACTTT. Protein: CASSFYSPLHF.

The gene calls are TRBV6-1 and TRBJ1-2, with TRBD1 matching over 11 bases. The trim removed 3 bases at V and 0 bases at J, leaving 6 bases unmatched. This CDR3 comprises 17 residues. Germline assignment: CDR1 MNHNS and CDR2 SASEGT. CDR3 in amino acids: CASSDRGQGDANYGYTF. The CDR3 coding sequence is TGTGCCAGCAGTGATAGGGGACAGGGGGACGCTAACTATGGCTACACCTTC.

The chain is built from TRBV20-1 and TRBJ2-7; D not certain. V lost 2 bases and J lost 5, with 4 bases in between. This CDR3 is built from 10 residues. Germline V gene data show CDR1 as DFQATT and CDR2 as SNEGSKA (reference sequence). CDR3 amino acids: CSARNNEQYF. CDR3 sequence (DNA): TGCAGTGCTAGAAATAACGAGCAGTACTTC.

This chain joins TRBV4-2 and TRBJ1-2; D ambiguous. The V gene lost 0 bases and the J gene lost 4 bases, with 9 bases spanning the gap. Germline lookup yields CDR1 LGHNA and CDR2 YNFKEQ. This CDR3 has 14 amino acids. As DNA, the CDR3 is TGTGCCAGCAGCCAAGAGAACCCAGGCTATGGCTACACCTTC. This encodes CASSQENPGYGYTF.

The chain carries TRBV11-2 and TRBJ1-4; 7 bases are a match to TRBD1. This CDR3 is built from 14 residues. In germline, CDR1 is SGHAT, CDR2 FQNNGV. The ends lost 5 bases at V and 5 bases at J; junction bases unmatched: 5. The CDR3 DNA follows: TGTGCCAGCAGCCAGGGACAGAACAATGAAAAACTGTTTTTT. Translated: CASSQGQNNEKLFF.

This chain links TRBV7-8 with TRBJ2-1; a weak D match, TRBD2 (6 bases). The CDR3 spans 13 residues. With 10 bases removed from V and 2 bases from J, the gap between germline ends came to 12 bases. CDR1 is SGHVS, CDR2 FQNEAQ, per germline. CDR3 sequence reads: CATLSGPYNEQFF. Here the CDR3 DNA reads TGTGCCACCCTTAGCGGTCCCTACAATGAGCAGTTCTTC.

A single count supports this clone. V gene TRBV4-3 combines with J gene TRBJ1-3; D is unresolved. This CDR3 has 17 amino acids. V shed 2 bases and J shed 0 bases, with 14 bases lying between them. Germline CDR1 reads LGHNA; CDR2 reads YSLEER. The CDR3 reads CASSQSMAQHSGNTIYF. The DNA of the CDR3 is TGCGCCAGCAGCCAATCGATGGCACAGCACTCTGGAAACACCATATATTTT.

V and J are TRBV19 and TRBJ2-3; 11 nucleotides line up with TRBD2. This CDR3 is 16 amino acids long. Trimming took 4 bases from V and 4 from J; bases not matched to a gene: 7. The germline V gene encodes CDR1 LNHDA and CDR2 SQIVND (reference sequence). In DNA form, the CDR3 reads TGTGCCAGTAGTAATAGCGGGGGGGCCGGGGCAGATACGCAGTATTTT. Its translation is CASSNSGGAGADTQYF. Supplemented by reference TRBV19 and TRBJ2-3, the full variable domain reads DGGITQSPKYLFRKEGQNVTLSCEQNLNHDAMYWYRQDPGQGLRLIYYSQIVNDFQKGDIAEGYSVSREKKESFPLTVTSAQKNPTAFYLCASSNSGGAGADTQYFGPGTRLTVL.

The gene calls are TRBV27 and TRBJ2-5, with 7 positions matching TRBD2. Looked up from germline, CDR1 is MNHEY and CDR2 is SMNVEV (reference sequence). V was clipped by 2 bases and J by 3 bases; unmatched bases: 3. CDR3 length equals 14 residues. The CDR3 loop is CASSLLGGKETQYF. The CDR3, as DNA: TGTGCCAGCAGTTTACTGGGAGGGAAAGAGACCCAGTACTTC.

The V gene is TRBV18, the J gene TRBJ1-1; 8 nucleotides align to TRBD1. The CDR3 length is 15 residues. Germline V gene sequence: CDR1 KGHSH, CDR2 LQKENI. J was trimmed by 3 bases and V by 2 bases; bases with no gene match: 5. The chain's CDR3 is CASSPIGTGHTEAFF. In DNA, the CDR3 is TGTGCCAGCTCACCAATTGGGACAGGTCACACTGAAGCTTTCTTT.

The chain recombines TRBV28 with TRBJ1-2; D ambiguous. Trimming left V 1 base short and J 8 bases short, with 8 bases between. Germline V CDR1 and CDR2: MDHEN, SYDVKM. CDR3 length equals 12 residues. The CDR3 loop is CASSLLEVGYTF. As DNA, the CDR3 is TGTGCCAGCAGTTTATTGGAGGTCGGCTACACCTTC.